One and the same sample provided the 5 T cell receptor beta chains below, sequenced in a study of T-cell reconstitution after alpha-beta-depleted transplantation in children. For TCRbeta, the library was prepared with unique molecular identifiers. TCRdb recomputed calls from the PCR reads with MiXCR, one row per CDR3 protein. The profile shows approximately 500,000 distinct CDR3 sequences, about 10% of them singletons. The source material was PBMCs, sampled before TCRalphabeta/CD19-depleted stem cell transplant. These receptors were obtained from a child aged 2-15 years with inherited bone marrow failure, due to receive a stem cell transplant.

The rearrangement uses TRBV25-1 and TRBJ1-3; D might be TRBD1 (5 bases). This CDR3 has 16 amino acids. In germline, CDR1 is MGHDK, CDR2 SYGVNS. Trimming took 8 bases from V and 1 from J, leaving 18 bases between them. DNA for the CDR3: TGTGCCAGCCGGGGACGTCAGACCCAATCTGGAAACACCATATATTTT. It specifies CASRGRQTQSGNTIYF.

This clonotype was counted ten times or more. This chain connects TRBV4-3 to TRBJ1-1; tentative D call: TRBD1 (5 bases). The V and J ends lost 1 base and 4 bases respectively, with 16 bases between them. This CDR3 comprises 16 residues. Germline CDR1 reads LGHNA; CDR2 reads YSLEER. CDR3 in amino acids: CASSQALSTGFTEAFF. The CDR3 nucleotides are TGCGCCAGCAGCCAAGCTCTATCAACAGGATTCACTGAAGCTTTCTTT.

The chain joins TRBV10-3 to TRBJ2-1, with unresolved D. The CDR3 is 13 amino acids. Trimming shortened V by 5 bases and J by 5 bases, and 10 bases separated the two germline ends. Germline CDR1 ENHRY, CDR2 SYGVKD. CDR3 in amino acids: CAISTPNDNEQFF. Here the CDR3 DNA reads TGTGCCATCAGTACCCCTAACGACAATGAGCAGTTCTTC.

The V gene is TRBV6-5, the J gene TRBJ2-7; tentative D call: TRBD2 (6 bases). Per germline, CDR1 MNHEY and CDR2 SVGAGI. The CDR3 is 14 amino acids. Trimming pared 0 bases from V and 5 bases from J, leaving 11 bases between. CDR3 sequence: CASSYSPGVDEQYF. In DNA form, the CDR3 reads TGTGCCAGCAGTTACTCTCCGGGGGTCGACGAGCAGTACTTC.

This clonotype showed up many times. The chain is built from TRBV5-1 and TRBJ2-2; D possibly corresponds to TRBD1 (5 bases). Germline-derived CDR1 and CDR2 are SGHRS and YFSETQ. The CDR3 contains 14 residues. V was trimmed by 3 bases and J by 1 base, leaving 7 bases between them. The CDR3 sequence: CASSSTGNTGELFF. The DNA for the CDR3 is TGCGCCAGCAGCTCCACAGGGAACACCGGGGAGCTGTTTTTT.